This T cell receptor beta chain was identified during a study of blood T cell repertoires in COVID-19. In the study overall: Sites in the United States, Italy and Spain provided acute and convalescent COVID-19 samples. T cells, B-cell-depleted T cells, or PBMCs supplied cDNA or gDNA.

Source study methods: From reference gene primer amplification, estimates of nucleated cell counts were derived. Method: immunoSEQ multiplex PCR; TCRdb's copy keeps in-frame clones and lacks some. V and J calls and clone size are as listed in that table; D and trimming were resolved from the DNA. This table holds over 400,000 clones, 75% to 90% found once. The CDR3 has 15 amino acids. Germline loops: CDR1 SGHRS, CDR2 YFSETQ. V lost 3 bases to trimming and J lost 10 bases, with 17 bases between them. The receptor's source is a woman aged 55-69 years who had recovered from COVID-19. Sequencing input: PBMCs or T cells enriched from blood (not recorded which). The rearrangement joins TRBV5-1 to TRBJ1-6; TRBD1 might be the D (5 bases). CDR3 in amino acids: CASSSGVLEASPLHF. The CDR3 bases are TGCGCCAGCAGCTCGGGGGTCCTTGAGGCCTCACCCCTCCACTTT.